A single sample is the source of the 32 T cell receptor beta chains below, sequenced in a study of cytomegalovirus exposure and HLA in healthy donors. Amplification used 60 Vbeta primers and 13 Jbeta primers. Libraries were prepared by immunoSEQ multiplex PCR; TCRdb keeps only in-frame clonotypes and omits some of them. The data contain about 190,000 clones, about 87% of them singletons. Material for sequencing was PBMCs. The receptors come from a man aged 25 to 40 in good health and CMV-seronegative.

The V gene is TRBV15, the J gene TRBJ1-1; D unresolved. Germline CDR1 is LNHNV and CDR2 is YYDKDF (reference sequence). V gave up 5 bases and J gave up 2 bases, with 3 bases separating them. This CDR3 spans 11 amino acids. The CDR3 DNA is TGTGCCACCAGCCTCAACACTGAAGCTTTCTTT. It translates to CATSLNTEAFF.

The CDR3 region is CASSLKPSGLDYNEQFF. DNA of the CDR3: TGTGCCAGCAGTTTGAAGCCTTCGGGACTAGATTACAATGAGCAGTTCTTC. This chain uses TRBV27 with TRBJ2-1; 8 nucleotides align to TRBD2. Trimming removed 3 bases from V and 4 bases from J; junction bases left unmatched: 11. The CDR3 runs to 17 residues. The V gene's germline CDR1 is MNHEY and CDR2 SMNVEV (reference sequence).

With regard to this clone: Other DNA sequences in this specimen translate into the identical CDR3. The CDR3 bases are TGTGCCAGCAGTTTCGGCAGGGCCGGCCAAGAGACCCAGTACTTC. Translation: CASSFGRAGQETQYF. The J gene is TRBJ2-5, the V gene TRBV28; D possibly corresponds to TRBD1 (5 bases). This CDR3 is 15 amino acids long. Between the trimmed V and J ends, which lost 3 bases and 1 base, there was a span of 12 bases. Germline V gives CDR1 MDHEN, CDR2 SYDVKM.

This chain links TRBV19 with TRBJ1-1; 11 nucleotides agree with TRBD1. Germline CDR1 reads LNHDA; CDR2 reads SQIVND (reference sequence). The CDR3 length is 15 residues. V shed 8 bases and J 6 bases; nucleotides not matched to a gene: 11. The CDR3 spells CASDPGTGGRAEAFF. The DNA for the CDR3 is TGTGCCAGTGACCCAGGGACAGGGGGTAGAGCTGAAGCTTTCTTT.

The chain has TRBV11-2 and TRBJ2-3; D may be TRBD1 (7 bases). This CDR3 is 14 amino acids long. Between the trimmed V and J ends, which lost 4 bases and 7 bases, there was a span of 15 bases. Germline V CDR1 and CDR2: SGHAT, FQNNGV. The DNA for the CDR3 is TGTGCCAGCAGCTCTATCAGGGGGAGGAATACGCAGTATTTT. It codes for CASSSIRGRNTQYF. Drawing the rest from reference TRBV11-2 and TRBJ2-3, the complete variable domain is EAGVAQSPRYKIIEKRQSVAFWCNPISGHATLYWYQQILGQGPKLLIQFQNNGVVDDSQLPKDRFSAERLKGVDSTLKIQPAKLEDSAVYLCASSSIRGRNTQYFGPGTRLTVL.

The chain links TRBV7-8 to TRBJ2-1; 7 nucleotides align to TRBD1. Germline values: CDR1 SGHVS, CDR2 FQNEAQ. The CDR3 has 16 residues. Germline trimming cut 5 bases from V and 3 bases from J; bases unmatched to any gene: 10. In DNA, the CDR3 is TGTGCCAGCAGCCCTATCAGAGGGGGCAGCTACAATGAGCAGTTCTTC. This translates into CASSPIRGGSYNEQFF.

This rearrangement joins TRBV6-5 to TRBJ2-3; D is uncertain. The CDR3 loop spans 14 amino acids. Trimming pared 1 base from V and 1 base from J, leaving 6 bases between. Germline CDR1 and CDR2: MNHEY and SVGAGI. The CDR3 region is CASSYYAGTDTQYF. The CDR3 DNA sequence: TGTGCCAGCAGTTACTACGCGGGCACAGATACGCAGTATTTT.

This chain joins TRBV9 and TRBJ2-1; 11 bases map to TRBD2. This CDR3 has 14 amino acids. Trimming took 3 bases from V and 6 from J; bases not matched to a gene: 2. CDR1 is SGDLS and CDR2 is YYNGEE in the germline V gene. The CDR3 sequence: CASSGGLAVNEQFF. CDR3 nucleotide sequence: TGTGCCAGCAGCGGGGGACTAGCGGTCAATGAGCAGTTCTTC.

CDR3: CASSEREGRTEAFF. CDR3 DNA sequence: TGTGCCAGCAGCGAACGAGAGGGGAGGACTGAAGCTTTCTTT. V gene TRBV11-2 combines with J gene TRBJ1-1, with D perhaps TRBD1 (5 bases). The CDR3 has 14 amino acids. The germline V gene encodes CDR1 SGHAT and CDR2 FQNNGV. Trimming took 5 bases from V and 5 from J, leaving 15 bases between them.

This sequence joins TRBV6-1 and TRBJ2-5, with a weak D call TRBD1 (6 bases). This CDR3 contains 14 residues. V dropped 6 bases and J dropped 0 bases, with 11 bases sitting between them. Germline CDR1 MNHNS, CDR2 SASEGT. This CDR3 reads CASRETGYQETQYF. The CDR3 DNA reads TGTGCCAGCAGGGAAACAGGGTACCAAGAGACCCAGTACTTC.

The V call is TRBV28, the J call TRBJ2-7; D perhaps matches TRBD2 (8 bases). V shed 7 bases and J shed 4 bases, with 38 bases lying between them. The CDR3 loop spans 21 amino acids. The V gene's germline CDR1 is MDHEN and CDR2 SYDVKM. The CDR3 is CASISSRGLTLVAGRTYEQYF. For the CDR3, the DNA is TGTGCCAGCATCTCTTCAAGGGGGCTGACTTTGGTAGCGGGACGAACATACGAGCAGTACTTC.

The gene calls are TRBV20-1 and TRBJ2-5; TRBD1 might be the D (5 bases). The DNA end is more similar to TRBJ2-7, so the J call may be wrong. Germline loops: CDR1 DFQATT, CDR2 SNEGSKA (reference sequence). The CDR3 consists of 11 residues. In nucleotides, the CDR3 is TGCAGTGCGAAACAGGCATACGAGCAGTACTTC. It codes for CSAKQAYEQYF.

This rearrangement joins TRBV10-1 to TRBJ2-5, with 7 bases lining up with TRBD1. V was clipped by 6 bases and J by 4 bases; unmatched bases: 5. The CDR3 is made up of 13 amino acids. Germline CDR1 reads WNHNN; CDR2 reads SYGVQD (reference sequence). The chain's CDR3 is CASSGTGAETQYF. The CDR3 nucleotides read TGCGCCAGCAGCGGTACAGGGGCAGAGACCCAGTACTTC.

This clone appeared once. The V call is TRBV2, the J call TRBJ2-3; no clear D. The CDR3 runs 14 residues. Germline loops: CDR1 SNHLY, CDR2 FYNNEI. The ends were cut back, 6 bases at V and 0 bases at J, with 10 bases in the middle. The DNA of the CDR3 is TGTGCCAGCAGGCTTGACGGGAGCACAGATACGCAGTATTTT. Translation: CASRLDGSTDTQYF.

Remarks on this clone: This specimen includes other DNA sequences encoding the same CDR3. CDR3 sequence (DNA): TGTGCCAGCATCCCGGAGGTGGCTGGAAACACCATATATTTT. Translating it yields CASIPEVAGNTIYF. This chain links TRBV2 with TRBJ1-3; D gene uncertain. Germline V gene data show CDR1 as SNHLY and CDR2 as FYNNEI. The CDR3 contains 14 residues. V lost 7 bases and J 2 bases, leaving 12 bases between the germline ends. Full variable domain (missing parts from reference TRBV2 and TRBJ1-3): EPEVTQTPSHQVTQMGQEVILRCVPISNHLYFYWYRQILGQKVEFLVSFYNNEISEKSEIFDDQFSVERPDGSNFTLKIRSTKLEDSAMYFCASIPEVAGNTIYFGEGSWLTVV.

Comment on this clone: Additional DNA sequences in this sample encode the identical CDR3. The rearrangement joins TRBV19 to TRBJ1-4; D not resolved. In germline, CDR1 is LNHDA, CDR2 SQIVND (reference sequence). CDR3 length: 11 amino acids. V lost 3 bases to trimming and J lost 8 bases, with 4 bases between them. The CDR3 bases are TGTGCCAGTAGTATCTCCGAAAAACTGTTTTTT. It specifies CASSISEKLFF.

J is TRBJ2-5 and V is TRBV7-9, with D maybe TRBD1 (7 bases). Judging by the DNA end, TRBJ2-7 fits better; the J call may be wrong. Germline lookup yields CDR1 SEHNR and CDR2 FQNEAQ (reference sequence). The CDR3 spans 15 residues. DNA for the CDR3: TGTGCCAGCAGCAGAGGGACAGCGGGCTACTACGAGCAGTACTTC. This translates into CASSRGTAGYYEQYF.

The V gene is TRBV18, the J gene TRBJ1-1; 10 bases align to TRBD1. The CDR3 totals 15 residues. Germline lookup yields CDR1 KGHSH and CDR2 LQKENI. Germline trimming cut 3 bases from V and 1 base from J; bases unmatched to any gene: 2. The CDR3 nucleotides read TGTGCCAGCTCACCCCGGGACAGGGGGAACACTGAAGCTTTCTTT. It translates to CASSPRDRGNTEAFF.

The chain links TRBV6-1 to TRBJ2-2; 7 nucleotides agree with TRBD1. Germline V gives CDR1 MNHNS, CDR2 SASEGT. The CDR3 length is 16 residues. Unmatched junction bases numbered 6, after V lost 4 bases and J lost 1 base. CDR3 bases: TGTGCCAGCAGTGTACAGGGGCAGCGGAACACCGGGGAGCTGTTTTTT. It is translated as CASSVQGQRNTGELFF.

The genes are TRBV5-4 and TRBJ2-5; D is unclear. The CDR3 length is 13 residues. Trimming took off 4 bases at V and 5 bases at J, with 12 bases between the two ends. Germline V gene sequence: CDR1 SGHNT, CDR2 YYREEE (reference sequence). As DNA, the CDR3 is TGTGCCAGCAGCCTACTCTACGCCGAGACCCAGTACTTC. This encodes CASSLLYAETQYF.

Notes on this clone: The junction and the germline gene differ at one end; a read error may be behind it. The rearrangement joins TRBV7-9 to TRBJ1-4, with a weak D call TRBD1 (6 bases). The CDR3 has 17 amino acids. Germline V gives CDR1 SEHNR, CDR2 FQNEAQ (reference sequence). The CDR3 protein is CSSSLRSGGHEVEKLFF. The DNA of the CDR3 is TGTTCCAGCAGCTTAAGGAGCGGGGGCCACGAGGTTGAAAAACTGTTTTTT.

The V call is TRBV21-1, the J call TRBJ2-2; no check of the table's D call, TRBD1, against the DNA was made. TRBV21-1 is a pseudogene segment. The CDR3 contains 15 residues. CDR3 in DNA: TGTGCCAGCAGCAAAGTCCGCAGGAAGGACGGGGAGCTGTTTTTT. This translates into CASSKVRRKDGELFF.

This clone has only a few counts. CDR3 protein: CASSSDRGTKNSPLHF. The DNA of the CDR3 is TGTGCCAGTAGTTCGGACAGGGGCACGAAAAATTCACCCCTCCACTTT. J is TRBJ1-6 and V is TRBV19, with 9 bases lining up with TRBD1. The CDR3 totals 16 residues. V dropped 5 bases and J dropped 7; count of bases not matched to a gene: 9. Germline CDR1 is LNHDA and CDR2 is SQIVND (reference sequence).

V and J are TRBV7-6 and TRBJ2-5, with no clear D. Between the trimmed V and J ends, which lost 1 base and 0 bases, there was a span of 6 bases. CDR3 length equals 14 residues. Per germline, CDR1 SGHVS and CDR2 FNYEAQ. The CDR3 nucleotides read TGTGCCAGCAGCTTAGTCGGTTACCAAGAGACCCAGTACTTC. Its translation is CASSLVGYQETQYF.

The chain has TRBV19 and TRBJ1-1; TRBD1 agrees at 9 bases. V gave up 8 bases and J gave up 3 bases; unmatched junction bases: 10. The CDR3 consists of 15 residues. In germline, CDR1 is LNHDA, CDR2 SQIVND (reference sequence). The CDR3, as DNA: TGTGCCAGTGTACCAGACAGGGGGGTGGACACTGAAGCTTTCTTT. This sequence encodes CASVPDRGVDTEAFF.

This clone was counted between two and nine times. The chain carries TRBV5-1 and TRBJ1-4; TRBD1 matches 8 bases. The CDR3 spans 14 residues. Germline lookup yields CDR1 SGHRS and CDR2 YFSETQ. Trimming cost V 4 bases and J 8 bases; bases outside gene matches: 7. The CDR3 DNA reads TGCGCCAGCAGCCCCGGACAGGGTCAGGAAAAACTGTTTTTT. As protein: CASSPGQGQEKLFF.

The CDR3 region is CASSRRTTGEQFF. CDR3 DNA: TGTGCCAGCAGCCGCCGAACGACGGGTGAGCAGTTCTTC. The chain carries TRBV4-2 and TRBJ2-1; no reliable D call. The CDR3 totals 13 residues. Trimming removed 4 bases from V and 9 bases from J, with 13 bases in between. The V gene's germline CDR1 is LGHNA and CDR2 YNFKEQ.

The chain is built from TRBV10-3 and TRBJ2-2; D may be TRBD1 (5 bases). This CDR3 contains 14 residues. Germline V lookup: CDR1 ENHRY, CDR2 SYGVKD. Trimming pared 6 bases from V and 1 base from J, leaving 9 bases between. This CDR3 reads CAISPQGNTGELFF. CDR3 sequence (DNA): TGTGCCATCAGCCCCCAGGGGAACACCGGGGAGCTGTTTTTT.

This chain connects TRBV27 to TRBJ1-2; TRBD1 is a possible D gene (5 bases). The germline V gene encodes CDR1 MNHEY and CDR2 SMNVEV (reference sequence). This CDR3 has 14 residues. V was shortened by 3 bases and J by 0 bases, with 8 bases between the two germline ends. CDR3 in DNA: TGTGCCAGCAGTTTCACGGGGGCTAACTATGGCTACACCTTC. Residues: CASSFTGANYGYTF.

The chain couples TRBV5-6 to TRBJ2-7; 9 bases map to TRBD2. After removal of 4 bases from V and 4 bases from J, the junction contained 0 bases not matched to a gene. This CDR3 comprises 12 residues. Per germline, CDR1 SGHDT and CDR2 YYEEEE. The CDR3, as DNA: TGTGCCAGCAGCGGACTAGCGTACGAGCAGTACTTC. It codes for CASSGLAYEQYF.

The V call is TRBV27, the J call TRBJ2-2, with 12 bases fitting TRBD2. The CDR3 consists of 17 residues. CDR1 is MNHEY and CDR2 is SMNVEV in the germline V gene (reference sequence). The ends lost 8 bases at V and 4 bases at J; junction bases unmatched: 11. The CDR3 DNA reads as TGTGCCAGCTATTGGGCTAGCGGGAGGGCGGGCACCGGGGAGCTGTTTTTT. It is translated as CASYWASGRAGTGELFF.

The rearrangement links TRBV5-6 to TRBJ2-5; D is possibly TRBD2 (6 bases). The DNA end lines up better with TRBJ2-7; the J call may be wrong. The CDR3 has 15 residues. CDR1 is SGHDT, CDR2 YYEEEE, per germline. The CDR3 region is CASSLGAAGTYEQYF. The CDR3 DNA sequence: TGTGCCAGCAGCCTCGGAGCCGCGGGGACCTACGAGCAGTACTTC.